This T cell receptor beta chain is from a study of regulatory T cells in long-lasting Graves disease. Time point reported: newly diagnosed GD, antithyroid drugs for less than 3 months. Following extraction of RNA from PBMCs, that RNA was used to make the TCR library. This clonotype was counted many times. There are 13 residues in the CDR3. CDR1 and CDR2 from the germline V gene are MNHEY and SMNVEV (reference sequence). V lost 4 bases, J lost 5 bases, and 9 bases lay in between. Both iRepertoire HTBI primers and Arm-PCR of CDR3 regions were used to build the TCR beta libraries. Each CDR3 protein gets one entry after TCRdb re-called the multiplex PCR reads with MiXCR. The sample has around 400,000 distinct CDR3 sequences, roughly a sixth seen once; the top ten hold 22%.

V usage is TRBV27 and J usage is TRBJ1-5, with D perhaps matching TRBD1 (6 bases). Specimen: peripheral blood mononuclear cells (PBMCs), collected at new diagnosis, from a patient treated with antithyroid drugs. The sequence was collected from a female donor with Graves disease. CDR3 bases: TGTGCCAGCAGTTCGACAGGACATCAGCCCCAGCATTTT. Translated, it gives CASSSTGHQPQHF.